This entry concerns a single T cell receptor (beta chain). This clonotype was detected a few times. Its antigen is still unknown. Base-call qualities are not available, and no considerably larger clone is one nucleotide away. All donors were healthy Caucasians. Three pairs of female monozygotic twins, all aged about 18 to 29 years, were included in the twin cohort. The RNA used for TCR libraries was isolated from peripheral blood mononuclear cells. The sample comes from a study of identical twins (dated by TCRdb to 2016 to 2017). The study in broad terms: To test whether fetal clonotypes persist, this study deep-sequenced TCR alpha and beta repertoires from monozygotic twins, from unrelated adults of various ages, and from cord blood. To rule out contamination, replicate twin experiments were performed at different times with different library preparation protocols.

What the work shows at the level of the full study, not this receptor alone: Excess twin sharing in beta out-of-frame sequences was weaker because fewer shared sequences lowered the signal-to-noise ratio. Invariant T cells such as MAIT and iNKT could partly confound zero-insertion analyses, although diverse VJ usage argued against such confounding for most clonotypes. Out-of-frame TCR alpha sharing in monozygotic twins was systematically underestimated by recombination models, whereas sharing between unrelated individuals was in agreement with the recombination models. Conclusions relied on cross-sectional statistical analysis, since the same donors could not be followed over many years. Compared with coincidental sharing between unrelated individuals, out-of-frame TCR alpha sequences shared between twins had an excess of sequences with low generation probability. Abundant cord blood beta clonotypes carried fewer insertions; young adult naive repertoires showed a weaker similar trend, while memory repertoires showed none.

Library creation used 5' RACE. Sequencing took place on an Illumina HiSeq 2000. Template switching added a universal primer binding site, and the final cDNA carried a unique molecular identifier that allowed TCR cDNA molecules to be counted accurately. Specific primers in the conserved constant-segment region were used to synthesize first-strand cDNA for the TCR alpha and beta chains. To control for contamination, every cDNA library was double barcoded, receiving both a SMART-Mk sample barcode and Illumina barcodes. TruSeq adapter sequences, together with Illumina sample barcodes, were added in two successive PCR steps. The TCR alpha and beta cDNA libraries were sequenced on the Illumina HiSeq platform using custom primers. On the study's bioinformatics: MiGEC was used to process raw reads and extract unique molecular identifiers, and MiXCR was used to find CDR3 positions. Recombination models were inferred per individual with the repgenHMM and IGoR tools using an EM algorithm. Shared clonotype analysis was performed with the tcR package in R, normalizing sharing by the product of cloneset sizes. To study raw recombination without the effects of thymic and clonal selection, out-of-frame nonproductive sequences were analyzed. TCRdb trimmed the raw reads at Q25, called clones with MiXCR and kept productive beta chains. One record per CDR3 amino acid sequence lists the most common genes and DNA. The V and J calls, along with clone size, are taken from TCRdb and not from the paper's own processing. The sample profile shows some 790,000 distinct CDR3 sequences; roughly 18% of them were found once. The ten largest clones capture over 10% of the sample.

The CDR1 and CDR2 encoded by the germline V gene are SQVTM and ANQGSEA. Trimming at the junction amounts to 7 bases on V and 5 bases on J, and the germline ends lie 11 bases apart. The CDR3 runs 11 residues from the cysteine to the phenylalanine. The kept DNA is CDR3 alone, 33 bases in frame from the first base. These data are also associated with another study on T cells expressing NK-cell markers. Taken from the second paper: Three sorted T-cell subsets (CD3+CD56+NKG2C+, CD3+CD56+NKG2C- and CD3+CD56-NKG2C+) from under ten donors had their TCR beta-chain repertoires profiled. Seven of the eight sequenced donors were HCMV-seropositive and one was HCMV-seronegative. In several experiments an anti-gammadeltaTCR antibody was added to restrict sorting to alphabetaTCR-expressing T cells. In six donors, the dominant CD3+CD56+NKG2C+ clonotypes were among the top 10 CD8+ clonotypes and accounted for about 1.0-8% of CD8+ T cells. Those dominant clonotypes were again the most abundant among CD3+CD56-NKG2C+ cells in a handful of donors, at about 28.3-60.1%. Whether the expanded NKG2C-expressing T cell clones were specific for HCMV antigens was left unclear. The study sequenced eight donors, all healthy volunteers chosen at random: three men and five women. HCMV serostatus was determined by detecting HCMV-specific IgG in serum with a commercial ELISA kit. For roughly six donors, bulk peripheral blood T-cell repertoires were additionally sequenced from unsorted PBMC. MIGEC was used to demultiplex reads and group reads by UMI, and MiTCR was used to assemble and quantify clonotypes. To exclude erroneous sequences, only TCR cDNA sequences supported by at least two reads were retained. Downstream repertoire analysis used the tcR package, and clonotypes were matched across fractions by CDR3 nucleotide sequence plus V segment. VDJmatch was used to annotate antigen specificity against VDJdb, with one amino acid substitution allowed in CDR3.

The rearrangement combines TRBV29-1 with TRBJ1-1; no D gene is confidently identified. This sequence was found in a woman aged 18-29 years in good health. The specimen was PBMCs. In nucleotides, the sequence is TGCAGCGCCGTACTGGCGACTGAAGCTTTCTTT. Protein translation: CSAVLATEAFF.